This TCR beta chain stems from a study of Graves' ophthalmopathy and Graves' hyperthyroidism. Germline CDR1 reads SGHAT; CDR2 reads FQNNGV. V was clipped by 6 bases and J by 5 bases, with 23 bases between them. The CDR3 has 18 amino acids. RNA transcripts provided the template for amplifying TCR beta CDR3 regions. The authors performed first-round RT-PCR with HTBI primers and then a second-round multiplex PCR. TCRdb reprocessed the multiplex PCR reads via MiXCR and lists one record per CDR3 protein. The sample records fewer than 250,000 distinct CDR3 sequences, under 30% being singletons. Details on this clonotype: The antigen remains undetermined.

Regarding the study as a whole: Appearing in blood as well were most expanded thyroid clonotypes above 0.001 frequency. The 13-signature model separated ophthalmopathy from stable hyperthyroidism at 85% to 90% sensitivity and around 81% specificity.

Moderate-to-severe activity, CAS ≥3, NOSPECS ≥4 and duration under 3 months were recorded for donors with ophthalmopathy. Establishment of the diagnosis relied upon clinical symptoms, serum thyroxine, TRAb, thyroid ultrasound and orbital computed tomography. Sequencing input: peripheral blood. The clonotype originates from a man aged 45-60 years with Graves' ophthalmopathy. The chain links TRBV11-2 to TRBJ1-6; possible D gene TRBD1, 6 bases. The CDR3 here is CASRPPGRGAGNNSPLHF. The CDR3 DNA reads TGTGCCAGCAGGCCTCCGGGGCGGGGGGCTGGTAATAATTCACCCCTCCACTTT.